This T cell receptor (beta chain) was captured in a study of T-cell memory formation after mild COVID-19. Notes on the study in general: The study found contracting CD4+ clones mainly in CM and EM and contracting CD8+ clones in EMRA. Clonal second-wave expansions that peaked on day 37 had unconfirmed SARS-CoV-2 specificity. Cross-reactive memory seemingly joined, as some responding clones were found in pre-infection memory.

Amplification by 5'RACE using constant-segment primers produced TCR alpha and TCR beta cDNA libraries that carried sample barcodes and UMIs. TCRdb called the 5' RACE reads again in MiXCR, with one record for every CDR3 protein. Among around 200,000 distinct CDR3 sequences, around 20% were seen once, and the ten largest hold roughly 3.9%. The CDR3 is 13 residues long. Germline CDR1 and CDR2: DFQATT and SNEGSKA (reference sequence). Trimming removed 1 base from V and 7 bases from J, with 11 bases in between. This clonotype has more than one count but fewer than ten. Its cognate antigen is unknown. The sequence was obtained from a young man who had mild COVID-19 (a few samples of this study predate the infection). Cell type and time point are not known. Source material: PBMCs or a T cell subset sorted from them (not recorded which). This chain joins TRBV20-1 and TRBJ1-5; D is unresolved. CDR3 sequence: CSARGYQRQPQHF. CDR3 nucleotides: TGCAGTGCTAGAGGCTATCAGCGGCAGCCCCAGCATTTT.